This T cell receptor (beta chain) originates from a study of OX40 agonist ivuxolimab in advanced cancers. Whole-study context: Every 2 weeks, ivuxolimab was infused into the patients intravenously at between 0.01 and 10 mg/kg. Patients in dose escalation had liver, melanoma, kidney or head and neck cancers. Partial responses were recorded for three patients, including one with hepatocellular carcinoma and two with cutaneous melanoma. Study conclusions and caveats: At 0.1 to 3.0 mg/kg, CD4+ and CD8+ blood T cells expanded clonally by week 6.

Sequencing used immunoSEQ multiplex PCR; TCRdb keeps in-frame clones, though not all of them. Found here are 60,000 to 65,000 clones, more than 80% of them singletons; the top ten hold approximately 11%. Only one count was recorded for this clone. No antigen is known for it. CDR3 size: 17 residues. V shed 4 bases and J shed 8 bases, with 26 bases lying between them. Germline CDR1 and CDR2: SGHDT and YYEEEE. The rearrangement uses TRBV5-6 and TRBJ2-3; D is possibly TRBD1 or TRBD2 (6 bases each). This clonotype was sampled from an adult with an advanced solid tumor such as melanoma, head and neck, liver or kidney cancer. Sequencing was performed on CD4+ or CD8+ T cells sorted from blood, taken in a trial of the OX40 agonist ivuxolimab. CDR3 protein: CASSPGATGPGGGTQYF. In DNA form, the CDR3 reads TGTGCCAGCAGCCCGGGGGCGACTGGGCCTGGGGGTGGTACGCAGTATTTT.